The 2 T cell receptor beta chains below were found in one sample sequenced in a study of spatial heterogeneity in lung cancer. Noted time point: sample taken at primary tumor resection. The input material, whole RNA from tumor, nontumor lung or frozen PBMC, was sequenced unsorted. TCRdb re-derived calls from the 5' RACE reads in MiXCR, one entry per CDR3 protein. This sample has approximately 92,000 distinct CDR3 sequences; roughly 12% occur once, and the top ten carry roughly two fifths. This specimen was PBMCs, taken at surgery. The origin of the receptors is a male donor with early-stage non-small cell lung cancer.

The V and J genes are TRBV11-2 and TRBJ2-7; 8 bases are a match to TRBD2. Germline-derived CDR1 and CDR2 are SGHAT and FQNNGV. This CDR3 region has 14 residues. V trimming: 5 bases; J trimming: 7 bases; junction bases outside the gene matches: 10. CDR3 region: CASSPGGGLKEQYF. CDR3 DNA: TGTGCCAGCAGCCCCGGGGGGGGTTTAAAGGAGCAGTACTTC.

The table lists this clonotype with a few counts. The chain employs TRBV5-1 and TRBJ2-5, with a weak D call TRBD1 (5 bases). Germline loops: CDR1 SGHRS, CDR2 YFSETQ. CDR3 length equals 14 residues. The V gene lost 1 base and the J gene lost 1 base, with 8 bases spanning the gap. The CDR3 region is CASSLLGLQETQYF. The DNA for the CDR3 is TGCGCCAGCAGCTTGTTGGGGCTCCAAGAGACCCAGTACTTC.